These 16 T cell receptor beta chains came from one sample sequenced in a study of PD-1 blockade in classical Hodgkin lymphoma. Regarding time point: cycle 4 day 1 (C4D1), after six to seven weeks of nivolumab. Each patient's relapse followed autologous stem cell transplantation, and brentuximab vedotin exposure varied. The assay was immunoSEQ multiplex PCR, and TCRdb's table has in-frame clones only and misses some. In the table there are around 30,000 clones, 70% to 80% of which are singletons. Sequenced here: peripheral blood mononuclear cells (PBMCs), sampled before the fourth cycle of nivolumab. These receptors were taken from a human donor with classical Hodgkin lymphoma.

This chain joins TRBV9 and TRBJ2-3; D remains unclear. Germline V gene lookup returns CDR1 SGDLS and CDR2 YYNGEE. Trimming removed 7 bases at V and 4 bases at J, with 7 bases between. CDR3 size: 11 residues. The DNA for the CDR3 is TGTGCCAGCGGCCTTTCAGATACGCAGTATTTT. Its translation is CASGLSDTQYF. The full variable domain, in which reference TRBV9 and TRBJ2-3 provide the parts outside the CDR3, is DSGVTQTPKHLITATGQRVTLRCSPRSGDLSVYWYQQSLDQGLQFLIQYYNGEERAKGNILERFSAQQFPDLHSELNLSSLELGDSALYFCASGLSDTQYFGPGTRLTVL.

The chain employs TRBV9 and TRBJ1-1, with 7 bases lining up with TRBD1. Germline CDR1 SGDLS, CDR2 YYNGEE. Trimming at V came to 5 bases and at J to 1 base, leaving 11 bases not matched to a gene. The CDR3 sequence is 16 residues long. CDR3 DNA sequence: TGTGCCAGCAGTCCCACGGGACAGCCAAGGAACACTGAAGCTTTCTTT. It translates to CASSPTGQPRNTEAFF.

The V gene is TRBV9, the J gene TRBJ1-5; no clear D. The CDR3 contains 15 residues. Trimming took 0 bases from V and 8 from J, leaving 15 bases between them. Germline V gives CDR1 SGDLS, CDR2 YYNGEE. CDR3 loop: CASSVGPSGNKPQHF. CDR3 in DNA: TGTGCCAGCAGCGTAGGTCCTTCGGGGAATAAGCCCCAGCATTTT.

This clone showed up just once. CDR3 nucleotides: TGTGCCAGCACAACCAGGGGCACTGAAGCTTTCTTT. It translates to CASTTRGTEAFF. The chain uses TRBV27 and TRBJ1-1, with D perhaps TRBD1 (6 bases). The V gene lost 7 bases and the J gene lost 4 bases, with 10 bases spanning the gap. Per germline, CDR1 MNHEY and CDR2 SMNVEV (reference sequence). CDR3 length equals 12 residues.

V usage is TRBV6-5 and J usage is TRBJ2-6; D unclear. V shed 2 bases and J shed 6 bases, with 5 bases lying between them. CDR3 size: 13 residues. CDR1 and CDR2 (germline): MNHEY, SVGAGI. The CDR3 protein is CASSYIAANVLTF. The CDR3 DNA sequence: TGTGCCAGCAGTTACATCGCGGCCAACGTCCTGACTTTC.

The chain couples TRBV28 to TRBJ1-1; maybe TRBD1 (5 bases). Per germline, CDR1 MDHEN and CDR2 SYDVKM. The length of the CDR3 is 11 residues. The germline V and J ends were trimmed by 8 bases and 5 bases, with 9 bases remaining between them. CDR3 nucleotide sequence: TGTGCCAGCCATGGGGGAACTGAAGCTTTCTTT. The encoded protein is CASHGGTEAFF. Filled out from reference TRBV28 and TRBJ1-1, the complete variable domain reads DVKVTQSSRYLVKRTGEKVFLECVQDMDHENMFWYRQDPGLGLRLIYFSYDVKMKEKGDIPEGYSVSREKKERFSLILESASTNQTSMYLCASHGGTEAFFGQGTRLTVV.

Turning to this clone: Additional DNA sequences in this sample encode the identical CDR3. The chain recombines TRBV27 with TRBJ1-1; D ambiguous. Per the germline V gene, CDR1 is MNHEY and CDR2 is SMNVEV (reference sequence). This CDR3 spans 13 amino acids. Trimming took 7 bases from V and 1 from J, leaving 10 bases between them. CDR3 sequence reads: CASNFGRNTEAFF. The CDR3 coding sequence is TGTGCCAGCAATTTTGGGCGGAACACTGAAGCTTTCTTT.

Comments on this clone: Other DNA sequences within the sample encode an identical CDR3. The chain joins TRBV30 to TRBJ2-7; no clear D. V lost 0 bases, J lost 3 bases, and 9 bases lay in between. Germline assignment: CDR1 GTSNPN and CDR2 SVGIG (reference sequence). The CDR3 has 13 amino acids. CDR3 residues: CAWSVGSYYEQYF. The CDR3 nucleotides are TGTGCCTGGAGTGTAGGCAGCTACTACGAGCAGTACTTC.

In DNA, the CDR3 is TGTGCCAGCAGCCCACTGGGGGGAGACACTGAAGCTTTCTTT. Its translation: CASSPLGGDTEAFF. The rearrangement uses TRBV4-2 and TRBJ1-1, with D tentatively TRBD1 (5 bases). V dropped 4 bases and J dropped 3 bases, with 12 bases sitting between them. CDR1 is LGHNA, CDR2 YNFKEQ, per germline. CDR3 length equals 14 residues.

This CDR3 is CASRRVEEYGYTF. CDR3 DNA: TGTGCCAGCCGCAGGGTAGAAGAGTATGGCTACACCTTC. The V call is TRBV25-1, the J call TRBJ1-2; TRBD1 might be the D (5 bases). V was clipped by 8 bases and J by 5 bases, with 15 bases between them. This CDR3 has 13 amino acids. Germline lookup yields CDR1 MGHDK and CDR2 SYGVNS.

This clone was seen a handful of times. This chain joins TRBV5-1 and TRBJ1-2; D uncertain. Trimming pared 7 bases from V and 0 bases from J, leaving 10 bases between. This CDR3 contains 13 residues. The germline CDR1 and CDR2 sequences are SGHRS and YFSETQ. The CDR3 protein is CASFSHPNYGYTF. For the CDR3, the DNA is TGCGCCAGCTTCTCTCACCCTAACTATGGCTACACCTTC.

The genes are TRBV29-1 and TRBJ2-7; D is tentatively TRBD1 or TRBD2 (5 bases each). CDR3 length: 14 residues. Trimming took 5 bases from V and 7 from J, leaving 21 bases between them. CDR1 is SQVTM and CDR2 is ANQGSEA in the germline V gene. Here the CDR3 DNA reads TGCAGCGTTAAAGCCGGGACGACCCTGGGAGAGCAGTACTTC. This gives the protein CSVKAGTTLGEQYF.

This clone was seen a handful of times. Distinct nucleotide sequences in the sample also encode this CDR3. The chain recombines TRBV11-2 with TRBJ2-2; TRBD1 or TRBD2 may be the D gene (5 bases each). Trimming took off 3 bases at V and 6 bases at J, with 5 bases between the two ends. The germline V gene encodes CDR1 SGHAT and CDR2 FQNNGV. There are 12 residues in the CDR3. The CDR3 region is CASSLGAGELFF. CDR3 DNA: TGTGCCAGCAGCTTGGGGGCCGGGGAGCTGTTTTTT.

J is TRBJ1-5 and V is TRBV6-5; D gene ambiguous. Trimming took 5 bases from V and 0 from J, leaving 5 bases between them. Germline loops: CDR1 MNHEY, CDR2 SVGAGI. The CDR3 loop spans 13 amino acids. The CDR3 here is CASSQFSNQPQHF. CDR3 DNA sequence: TGTGCCAGCAGTCAATTTAGCAATCAGCCCCAGCATTTT.

The rearrangement links TRBV28 to TRBJ2-2; 9 bases are a match to TRBD1. The V segment lost 4 bases and the J segment 5 bases; nucleotides outside the gene matches: 2. CDR1 is MDHEN, CDR2 SYDVKM, per germline. The CDR3 runs to 14 residues. The CDR3: CASSYRGRTGELFF. CDR3 DNA: TGTGCCAGCAGTTACAGGGGGCGTACCGGGGAGCTGTTTTTT.

Here the CDR3 reads CASSIIDGTYEQYF. In DNA form, the CDR3 reads TGTGCCAGTAGTATTATAGACGGAACCTACGAGCAGTACTTC. The chain employs TRBV19 and TRBJ2-7, with D unresolved. CDR1 and CDR2 from the germline V gene are LNHDA and SQIVND (reference sequence). V lost 3 bases to trimming and J lost 2 bases, with 11 bases between them. The CDR3 sequence is 14 residues long. The variable domain in full, completed from reference TRBV19 and TRBJ2-7, reads DGGITQSPKYLFRKEGQNVTLSCEQNLNHDAMYWYRQDPGQGLRLIYYSQIVNDFQKGDIAEGYSVSREKKESFPLTVTSAQKNPTAFYLCASSIIDGTYEQYFGPGTRLTVT.